Shown below are 28 T cell receptor beta chains from a single sample sequenced in a study of blood T cell repertoires in COVID-19. The method was immunoSEQ multiplex PCR; TCRdb's version includes in-frame clones alone and lacks a portion of them. The sample consists of hundreds of thousands of clones, roughly 87% of them appearing once. Sequencing input: PBMCs or T cells enriched from blood (not recorded which). All receptors come from a woman between 18 and 29 years old who had recovered from COVID-19.

This clone was found a few times. This chain uses TRBV15 with TRBJ1-6; D uncertain. Germline assignment: CDR1 LNHNV and CDR2 YYDKDF (reference sequence). The CDR3 is 16 amino acids. The ends were cut back, 0 bases at V and 14 bases at J, with 20 bases in the middle. The CDR3: CATSRDYDTEPGTLHF. CDR3 nucleotide sequence: TGTGCCACCAGCAGAGATTATGACACGGAGCCGGGGACCCTCCACTTT.

The chain combines TRBV24-1 with TRBJ2-1; 9 bases agree with TRBD1. The CDR3 loop spans 16 amino acids. After removal of 2 bases from V and 9 bases from J, the junction contained 10 bases not matched to a gene. Germline loops: CDR1 KGHDR, CDR2 SFDVKD. The CDR3 nucleotides read TGTGCCACCAGTGATTGGGGGGACAGGGATGTTGGTGAGCAGTTCTTC. Amino acids: CATSDWGDRDVGEQFF.

This rearrangement joins TRBV7-3 to TRBJ1-6; D may be TRBD1 (6 bases). V dropped 6 bases and J dropped 5 bases, with 17 bases sitting between them. The CDR3 covers 16 residues. The germline gives CDR1 SGHTA, CDR2 FQGTGA. The chain's CDR3 is CASSQRGGSNNSPLHF. CDR3 DNA: TGTGCCAGCAGTCAACGGGGGGGCTCTAATAATTCACCCCTCCACTTT.

The chain couples TRBV19 to TRBJ2-7; 9 positions agree with TRBD1. Trimming removed 7 bases from V and 0 bases from J; junction bases left unmatched: 10. This CDR3 region has 16 residues. Germline loops: CDR1 LNHDA, CDR2 SQIVND (reference sequence). The CDR3 spells CASTPHRDRASYEQYF. The CDR3 nucleotides are TGTGCCAGTACCCCACACCGGGACAGGGCCTCCTACGAGCAGTACTTC.

This sequence joins TRBV15 and TRBJ2-2; 7 bases align to TRBD1. This CDR3 is 15 amino acids long. The junction had 7 bases not matched to a gene; V was cut back by 4 bases and J by 5 bases. The germline CDR1 and CDR2 sequences are LNHNV and YYDKDF (reference sequence). The CDR3 nucleotides read TGTGCCACCAGCACGGGACAGCTTCGAACCGGGGAGCTGTTTTTT. Translated: CATSTGQLRTGELFF.

The V gene is TRBV7-9, the J gene TRBJ1-2, with 7 bases identical to TRBD1. Losses at the gene ends were 4 bases for V and 3 bases for J; bases not matched to a gene: 8. The germline gives CDR1 SEHNR, CDR2 FQNEAQ (reference sequence). This CDR3 has 15 residues. CDR3 nucleotide sequence: TGTGCCAGCAGCTCTACAAGACAGGGAGACTATGGCTACACCTTC. The encoded protein is CASSSTRQGDYGYTF.

The V and J genes are TRBV7-8 and TRBJ2-5, with TRBD1 matching 7 bases. Losses at the gene ends were 5 bases for V and 2 bases for J; bases not matched to a gene: 8. Germline V gene data show CDR1 as SGHVS and CDR2 as FQNEAQ. The CDR3 runs 15 residues. The CDR3 protein is CASSPRQGKQETQYF. The CDR3 DNA is TGTGCCAGCAGCCCCCGACAGGGAAAACAAGAGACCCAGTACTTC.

This chain joins TRBV3-1 (or the pseudogene TRBV3-2) and TRBJ1-2; no clear D. Germline-derived CDR1 and CDR2 are LGHDT and YNNKEL (reference sequence). The V end lost 0 bases, the J end lost 4 bases, and 12 bases lay between the germline ends. The CDR3 contains 15 residues. In DNA, the CDR3 is TGTGCCAGCAGCCAAGACCCTCAGTCGTCCTATGGCTACACCTTC. This codes for CASSQDPQSSYGYTF.

V is TRBV29-1 and J is TRBJ1-1; 11 bases are shared with TRBD1. V was clipped by 6 bases and J by 1 base; unmatched bases: 7. The CDR3 spans 15 residues. The germline gives CDR1 SQVTM, CDR2 ANQGSEA. CDR3 residues: CSVLGQGAWNTEAFF. The CDR3 coding sequence is TGCAGCGTCCTCGGACAGGGGGCGTGGAACACTGAAGCTTTCTTT.

The V call is TRBV5-4, the J call TRBJ1-3; 10 positions agree with TRBD1. CDR3 length: 15 amino acids. V shed 4 bases and J 2 bases; nucleotides not matched to a gene: 3. CDR1 SGHNT and CDR2 YYREEE come from the germline V gene (reference sequence). CDR3 region: CASSPTGGPGNTIYF. CDR3 DNA: TGTGCCAGCAGCCCGACAGGGGGCCCTGGAAACACCATATATTTT.

The rearrangement joins TRBV4-2 to TRBJ2-3, with D maybe TRBD2 (6 bases). This CDR3 comprises 16 residues. The V end was cut by 6 bases, the J end by 3 bases, with 19 bases between. Germline V gives CDR1 LGHNA, CDR2 YNFKEQ. This CDR3 reads CASSRTAGTQTDTQYF. CDR3 DNA sequence: TGTGCCAGCAGTCGGACGGCCGGGACTCAGACAGATACGCAGTATTTT.

The chain links TRBV6-4 to TRBJ1-2; possibly TRBD1 for D (5 bases). V lost 0 bases, J lost 8 bases, and 16 bases lay in between. The CDR3 covers 15 residues. CDR1 is MRHNA and CDR2 is SNTAGT in the germline V gene. CDR3 sequence: CASSDSGEGHRGYTF. CDR3 nucleotide sequence: TGTGCCAGCAGTGACTCGGGGGAGGGCCATCGAGGCTACACCTTC.

This clone showed up just a few times. This sequence joins TRBV11-3 and TRBJ2-2, with 8 bases identical to TRBD2. The CDR3 has 17 residues. CDR1 and CDR2 from the germline V gene are SGHNT and YENEEA. V trimming: 1 base; J trimming: 1 base; junction bases outside the gene matches: 5. The CDR3 bases are TGTGCCAGCAGCTTAGGGCGAGCGGGAGTGAACACCGGGGAGCTGTTTTTT. The encoded protein is CASSLGRAGVNTGELFF.

J is TRBJ1-1 and V is TRBV5-1, with D maybe TRBD1 (5 bases). Trimming removed 7 bases at V and 0 bases at J, with 13 bases between. This CDR3 has 14 residues. Germline V gives CDR1 SGHRS, CDR2 YFSETQ. The CDR3 region has the DNA TGCGCCAGCTCTCCGGGGGGGTTGAACACTGAAGCTTTCTTT. This encodes CASSPGGLNTEAFF. The variable domain in full, with the rest retrieved from reference TRBV5-1 and TRBJ1-1, is KAGVTQTPRYLIKTRGQQVTLSCSPISGHRSVSWYQQTPGQGLQFLFEYFSETQRNKGNFPGRFSGRQFSNSRSEMNVSTLELGDSALYLCASSPGGLNTEAFFGQGTRLTVV.

The rearrangement links TRBV13 to TRBJ2-3; D is unclear. The CDR3 extends over 13 amino acids. Germline V lookup: CDR1 PRHDT, CDR2 FYEKMQ (reference sequence). The V and J ends lost 1 base and 7 bases respectively, with 9 bases between them. The CDR3 region is CASSLEQPNTQYF. In DNA, the CDR3 is TGTGCCAGCAGCTTAGAACAGCCGAATACGCAGTATTTT.

The J gene is TRBJ2-1, the V gene TRBV13; 8 nucleotides line up with TRBD2. V was pared by 0 bases and J by 9 bases, with 19 bases of the junction left unmatched. CDR3 length equals 19 residues. The germline V gene encodes CDR1 PRHDT and CDR2 FYEKMQ (reference sequence). The CDR3 DNA sequence: TGTGCCAGCAGCTTAGGGCGCGAGATCTGGCGGGAGGAAAAGGGTGAGCAGTTCTTC. Translation: CASSLGREIWREEKGEQFF.

The chain uses TRBV5-1 and TRBJ1-1; maybe TRBD1 (5 bases). CDR1 SGHRS and CDR2 YFSETQ come from the germline V gene. The CDR3 length is 15 residues. Trimming stripped 4 bases from V and 4 bases from J, with 17 bases between. The CDR3 spells CASSLLDGGSTEAFF. CDR3 in DNA: TGCGCCAGCAGCCTACTCGATGGGGGGAGCACTGAAGCTTTCTTT.

The chain is built from TRBV7-7 and TRBJ1-2; D is perhaps TRBD1 (6 bases). V lost 5 bases, J lost 0 bases, and 10 bases lay in between. The germline V gene encodes CDR1 SSHAT and CDR2 FNYEAQ (reference sequence). This CDR3 is 14 amino acids long. The CDR3 reads CASSPGTPNYGYTF. The CDR3 region has the DNA TGTGCCAGCAGCCCCGGGACACCTAACTATGGCTACACCTTC. The full variable domain, completed using reference TRBV7-7 and TRBJ1-2, is GAGVSQSPRYKVTKRGQDVTLRCDPISSHATLYWYQQALGQGPEFLTYFNYEAQPDKSGLPSDRFSAERPEGSISTLTIQRTEQRDSAMYRCASSPGTPNYGYTFGSGTRLTVV.

J is TRBJ2-7 and V is TRBV3-1 (or the pseudogene TRBV3-2), with D tentatively TRBD1 (6 bases). The germline V gene encodes CDR1 LGHDT and CDR2 YNNKEL (reference sequence). Trimming took off 5 bases at V and 0 bases at J, with 11 bases between the two ends. CDR3 length: 14 residues. As DNA, the CDR3 is TGTGCCAGCAGCGTGGACAGCAGCTCCTACGAGCAGTACTTC. This translates into CASSVDSSSYEQYF.

The chain couples TRBV9 to TRBJ1-3, with 10 bases lining up with TRBD1. CDR1 SGDLS and CDR2 YYNGEE come from the germline V gene. This CDR3 comprises 15 residues. J lost 2 bases, V lost 4 bases, and 3 bases had no gene match. The CDR3 region is CASSFGQGAGNTIYF. CDR3 nucleotides: TGTGCCAGCAGCTTCGGACAGGGGGCTGGAAACACCATATATTTT.

V and J are TRBV7-2 and TRBJ1-2; perhaps TRBD1 as D (5 bases). This CDR3 is built from 16 residues. Looked up from germline, CDR1 is SGHTA and CDR2 is FQGNSA. Between the trimmed V and J ends, which lost 0 bases and 6 bases, there was a span of 17 bases. The CDR3 DNA is TGTGCCAGCAGCTTAGCGCGGACACATAGTCCCGATGGCTACACCTTC. Amino acid sequence: CASSLARTHSPDGYTF.

The chain is built from TRBV7-3 and TRBJ2-7; possibly TRBD2 for D (6 bases). The V gene lost 0 bases and the J gene lost 6 bases, with 12 bases spanning the gap. The CDR3 has 14 residues. Germline CDR1 SGHTA, CDR2 FQGTGA. CDR3 bases: TGTGCCAGCAGCTTAACTTTATCCGGGGGCGAGCAGTACTTC. Amino acid sequence: CASSLTLSGGEQYF.

V and J are TRBV18 and TRBJ2-7; tentatively, D is TRBD2 (5 bases). Trimming removed 0 bases at V and 3 bases at J, with 12 bases between. The CDR3 consists of 15 residues. Germline CDR1 is KGHSH and CDR2 is LQKENI. CDR3 in amino acids: CASSPPVGENYEQYF. As DNA, the CDR3 is TGTGCCAGCTCACCACCTGTTGGGGAGAACTACGAGCAGTACTTC.

This clone appeared once. The chain uses TRBV28 and TRBJ1-5, with TRBD1 matching 10 bases. CDR1 and CDR2 from the germline V gene are MDHEN and SYDVKM. The V segment lost 7 bases and the J segment 8 bases; nucleotides outside the gene matches: 8. The CDR3 runs to 14 residues. The CDR3 region has the DNA TGTGCCAGCACTCCAGGACAGGGGGGGGAGCCCCAGCATTTT. Protein product: CASTPGQGGEPQHF.

This chain connects TRBV28 to TRBJ1-2; 12 bases line up with TRBD1. CDR1 is MDHEN, CDR2 SYDVKM, per germline. The J segment lost 7 bases and the V segment lost 4 bases, leaving 10 bases of the junction unmatched. CDR3 length: 16 amino acids. CDR3 in DNA: TGTGCCAGCAGTTCAACCTCCGGGACAGGGGGCTTTGGCTACACCTTC. The encoded protein is CASSSTSGTGGFGYTF.

The chain has TRBV3-1 (or the pseudogene TRBV3-2) and TRBJ2-7; the match to TRBD1 covers 8 bases. Trimming at V came to 3 bases and at J to 5 bases, leaving 12 bases not matched to a gene. This CDR3 is 16 amino acids long. Germline CDR1 and CDR2: LGHDT and YNNKEL (reference sequence). CDR3: CASSHHPGQGGHEQYF. In DNA, the CDR3 is TGTGCCAGCAGCCACCACCCCGGACAGGGTGGACACGAGCAGTACTTC.

The chain employs TRBV5-8 and TRBJ1-2; 10 bases align to TRBD1. The CDR3 totals 15 residues. V lost 4 bases and J lost 3; bases outside the gene matches: 6. CDR1 is SGHTS, CDR2 YDEGEE, per germline. CDR3 sequence: CASSLSTGGHYGYTF. The CDR3 DNA reads as TGTGCCAGCAGCCTCTCGACAGGGGGCCACTATGGCTACACCTTC. The full variable domain, completed using reference TRBV5-8 and TRBJ1-2, is EAGVTQSPTHLIKTRGQQATLRCSPISGHTSVYWYQQALGLGLQFLLWYDEGEERNRGNFPPRFSGRQFPNYSSELNVNALELEDSALYLCASSLSTGGHYGYTFGSGTRLTVV.

The chain's CDR3 is CASSLKFATGADYGYTF. CDR3 DNA: TGTGCCAGCAGCTTGAAATTTGCGACAGGGGCTGACTATGGCTACACCTTC. This chain connects TRBV5-6 to TRBJ1-2, with TRBD1 matching over 8 bases. Germline lookup yields CDR1 SGHDT and CDR2 YYEEEE. This CDR3 is 17 amino acids long. V lost 1 base and J lost 3; bases outside the gene matches: 11.